This entry concerns a single TCR beta chain. Antigen: not known. The CDR3 runs 16 residues. CDR1 is LNHDA, CDR2 SQIVND, per germline (reference sequence). Trimming removed 4 bases from V and 10 bases from J, with 20 bases in between. The sample comes from a study of T cell repertoires in aging, cancer and after chemotherapy. About the study: Chronic lymphocytic leukemia patients on fludarabine- or bendamustine-based regimens gave paired samples before and after chemotherapy. Study results and limitations: Across the chemotherapy interval, each cancer cohort showed higher median generation probability, suggesting thymic rebound. Loss of evenness, beyond lost richness, contributed to age-related TCR diversity decline in cancer patients. Age-matched healthy donors had significantly more diverse, less clonal blood TCR repertoires than untreated cancer patients.

Amplification of TCR beta used genomic DNA extracted from peripheral blood. Multiplex touch-down PCR with TRB-A/B primers amplified rearranged V-D-J TRB sequences. TCRdb reprocessed the multiplex PCR reads with MiXCR, giving one entry per CDR3 protein. Of several thousand distinct CDR3 sequences listed, about 32% were seen once; the top ten hold under 20%. The V call is TRBV19, the J call TRBJ1-6, with D tentatively TRBD1 (5 bases). This receptor was obtained from a human donor with a blood cancer. The donor label of this sample is uncertain. Sequencing used blood. The CDR3 reads CASSTRLRQRHSPLHF. CDR3 bases: TGTGCCAGTAGTACCCGTCTTCGACAGAGACACTCACCCCTCCACTTT.